The 20 T cell receptor beta chains below all came from one sample that was sequenced in a study of T cell clones after liver transplantation. Method: immunoSEQ multiplex PCR; TCRdb's copy keeps in-frame clones and lacks some. The sample contains around 110,000 clones, 90% of which appear only once. Sequenced material: CD4+ T cells from blood, taken 12 months after liver transplant. All receptors come from a human patient who received a liver transplant. The graft donor may be the source of some T cells.

The chain has TRBV9 and TRBJ2-1, with 10 bases identical to TRBD2. The CDR3 contains 15 residues. Germline CDR1 and CDR2: SGDLS and YYNGEE. V trimming: 4 bases; J trimming: 2 bases; junction bases outside the gene matches: 3. DNA for the CDR3: TGTGCCAGCAGCAACGGACTAGCGGCCTACAATGAGCAGTTCTTC. This sequence encodes CASSNGLAAYNEQFF.

V gene TRBV6-1 combines with J gene TRBJ2-7; a weak D match, TRBD2 (6 bases). This CDR3 contains 15 residues. V lost 2 bases to trimming and J lost 4 bases, with 15 bases between them. Per the germline V gene, CDR1 is MNHNS and CDR2 is SASEGT. The CDR3 DNA follows: TGTGCCAGCAGTGAAACGTGGGACTTGGCGTACGAGCAGTACTTC. Its protein is CASSETWDLAYEQYF.

This rearrangement joins TRBV6-5 to TRBJ2-2; a possible D gene is TRBD1 (6 bases). The CDR3 sequence is 15 residues long. Trimming cost V 6 bases and J 0 bases, with 11 bases left between them. Per germline, CDR1 MNHEY and CDR2 SVGAGI. CDR3 region: CASRLGGPNTGELFF. Written as DNA, the CDR3 is TGTGCCAGCAGATTAGGGGGACCGAACACCGGGGAGCTGTTTTTT.

V and J are TRBV19 and TRBJ2-1; 8 bases map to TRBD2. Germline values: CDR1 LNHDA, CDR2 SQIVND (reference sequence). Trimming took 1 base from V and 6 from J; bases not matched to a gene: 2. The CDR3 is 14 amino acids. As DNA, the CDR3 is TGTGCCAGTAGTATAGCGGGAGGGGGCAATGAGCAGTTCTTC. Its protein is CASSIAGGGNEQFF.

The V gene is TRBV7-8, the J gene TRBJ2-7, with 7 bases aligning to TRBD1. V was clipped by 3 bases and J by 3 bases; unmatched bases: 8. This CDR3 spans 15 amino acids. CDR1 is SGHVS, CDR2 FQNEAQ, per germline. CDR3 in amino acids: CASSFPGQRLYEQYF. The CDR3 DNA reads TGTGCCAGCAGCTTCCCGGGACAGCGCCTCTACGAGCAGTACTTC.

This clone was counted only a few times. The chain couples TRBV29-1 to TRBJ1-3, with D uncertain. The germline gives CDR1 SQVTM, CDR2 ANQGSEA. Between the trimmed V and J ends, which lost 7 bases and 1 base, there was a span of 11 bases. The CDR3 loop spans 13 amino acids. The CDR3 sequence is CSAMTQSGNTIYF. CDR3 coding DNA: TGCAGCGCAATGACACAGTCTGGAAACACCATATATTTT.

This chain connects TRBV28 to TRBJ2-7; D remains ambiguous. Trimming stripped 6 bases from V and 7 bases from J, with 13 bases between. Germline V lookup: CDR1 MDHEN, CDR2 SYDVKM. This CDR3 is built from 12 residues. The CDR3 DNA reads TGTGCCAGCAGGCAGCCTAGGAGAGAGCAGTACTTC. It translates to CASRQPRREQYF.

The V call is TRBV7-9, the J call TRBJ2-7, with TRBD1 as a possible D gene (5 bases). Trimming stripped 4 bases from V and 4 bases from J, with 8 bases between. Germline V lookup: CDR1 SEHNR, CDR2 FQNEAQ (reference sequence). CDR3 length equals 12 residues. The CDR3 coding sequence is TGTGCCAGCAGCTCAGGGTTATACGAGCAGTACTTC. It codes for CASSSGLYEQYF.

This chain uses TRBV11-2 with TRBJ2-7; weak D call: TRBD2 (5 bases). Germline V lookup: CDR1 SGHAT, CDR2 FQNNGV. CDR3 size: 15 residues. Trimming shortened V by 5 bases and J by 1 base, and 15 bases separated the two germline ends. The CDR3 here is CASSPARGTSYEQYF. As DNA, the CDR3 is TGTGCCAGCAGCCCCGCACGGGGAACTTCCTACGAGCAGTACTTC.

This clone showed up just once. This CDR3 reads CASSSAGGTDTQYF. In DNA form, the CDR3 reads TGTGCCAGTAGTTCGGCGGGCGGCACAGATACGCAGTATTTT. The chain has TRBV19 and TRBJ2-3, with D possibly TRBD2 on 5 matching bases. This CDR3 region has 14 residues. The V and J ends lost 5 bases and 1 base respectively, with 10 bases between them. Germline V gives CDR1 LNHDA, CDR2 SQIVND (reference sequence). Complete variable domain (other parts from reference TRBV19 and TRBJ2-3): DGGITQSPKYLFRKEGQNVTLSCEQNLNHDAMYWYRQDPGQGLRLIYYSQIVNDFQKGDIAEGYSVSREKKESFPLTVTSAQKNPTAFYLCASSSAGGTDTQYFGPGTRLTVL.

The rearrangement joins TRBV5-4 to TRBJ2-7, with 7 bases matching TRBD2. Trimming at V came to 4 bases and at J to 13 bases, leaving 11 bases not matched to a gene. Germline V gene sequence: CDR1 SGHNT, CDR2 YYREEE (reference sequence). This CDR3 has 12 residues. The CDR3 region is CASSVERDLPYF. Written as DNA, the CDR3 is TGTGCCAGCAGCGTGGAGCGGGATCTCCCTTACTTC. The full variable domain, with the rest looked up from reference TRBV5-4 and TRBJ2-7, is ETGVTQSPTHLIKTRGQQVTLRCSSQSGHNTVSWYQQALGQGPQFIFQYYREEENGRGNFPPRFSGLQFPNYSSELNVNALELDDSALYLCASSVERDLPYFGPGTRLTVT.

V gene TRBV5-1 combines with J gene TRBJ2-2; 9 bases fit TRBD1. The CDR3 totals 16 residues. Per the germline V gene, CDR1 is SGHRS and CDR2 is YFSETQ. The V and J ends lost 4 bases and 5 bases, in that order; junction bases with no gene match: 9. DNA of the CDR3: TGCGCCAGCAGCCAGGGGACAGGGTGGAATACCGGGGAGCTGTTTTTT. Translated: CASSQGTGWNTGELFF.

CDR3: CATSRFGNPHGTTEAFF. Here the CDR3 DNA reads TGTGCCACCAGCAGATTTGGTAATCCTCATGGTACCACTGAAGCTTTCTTT. The rearrangement links TRBV15 to TRBJ1-1; D is unclear. CDR3 length: 17 residues. V was clipped by 2 bases and J by 4 bases, with 20 bases between them. CDR1 is LNHNV, CDR2 YYDKDF, per germline (reference sequence).

This chain links TRBV2 with TRBJ1-4, with a tentative D call TRBD1 (5 bases). This CDR3 spans 14 amino acids. Germline CDR1 and CDR2: SNHLY and FYNNEI. Trimming removed 6 bases from V and 4 bases from J, with 12 bases in between. This CDR3 reads CASRGDLSNEKLFF. The CDR3 bases are TGTGCCAGCAGGGGGGATCTGAGTAATGAAAAACTGTTTTTT.

The rearrangement joins TRBV5-1 to TRBJ1-1, with D possibly matching TRBD1 (5 bases). Trimming took off 2 bases at V and 3 bases at J, with 17 bases between the two ends. The CDR3 runs 16 residues. The V gene's germline CDR1 is SGHRS and CDR2 YFSETQ. The CDR3 sequence is CASSLIGGAPYTEAFF. The CDR3 DNA reads as TGCGCCAGCAGCTTAATTGGAGGGGCGCCCTACACTGAAGCTTTCTTT. Full variable domain (outside the CDR3, taken from reference TRBV5-1 and TRBJ1-1): KAGVTQTPRYLIKTRGQQVTLSCSPISGHRSVSWYQQTPGQGLQFLFEYFSETQRNKGNFPGRFSGRQFSNSRSEMNVSTLELGDSALYLCASSLIGGAPYTEAFFGQGTRLTVV.

The chain is built from TRBV5-4 and TRBJ2-5; no definite D call. The CDR3 has 16 residues. V was cut by 0 bases and J by 1 base, with 13 bases left in between. Germline V lookup: CDR1 SGHNT, CDR2 YYREEE (reference sequence). CDR3 region: CASSLEGRSLQETQYF. In DNA, the CDR3 is TGTGCCAGCAGCTTGGAGGGCAGGAGCCTCCAAGAGACCCAGTACTTC.

V and J are TRBV5-4 and TRBJ1-2; a weak D match, TRBD1 (5 bases). Germline V CDR1 and CDR2: SGHNT, YYREEE (reference sequence). The CDR3 is 11 residues long. V lost 4 bases and J 4 bases, leaving 5 bases between the germline ends. CDR3 amino acids: CASSGGYGYTF. CDR3 bases: TGTGCCAGCAGCGGGGGCTATGGCTACACCTTC.

The chain has TRBV19 and TRBJ1-5; D is uncertain. Trimming removed 1 base from V and 3 bases from J, with 7 bases in between. Germline V CDR1 and CDR2: LNHDA, SQIVND (reference sequence). The CDR3 spans 14 residues. The CDR3 reads CASSIGTVNQPQHF. DNA for the CDR3: TGTGCCAGTAGTATAGGAACAGTCAATCAGCCCCAGCATTTT.

The chain employs TRBV6-6 and TRBJ2-2, with unresolved D. CDR1 and CDR2 from the germline V gene are MNHNY and SVGAGI (reference sequence). The CDR3 contains 15 residues. Between the trimmed V and J ends, which lost 2 bases and 0 bases, there was a span of 7 bases. CDR3 amino acids: CASSYGFANTGELFF. CDR3 nucleotide sequence: TGTGCCAGCAGTTACGGATTCGCGAACACCGGGGAGCTGTTTTTT.

The J gene is TRBJ2-7, the V gene TRBV7-9; tentatively, D is TRBD2 (5 bases). Germline CDR1 reads SEHNR; CDR2 reads FQNEAQ (reference sequence). The CDR3 is 15 amino acids. Deletions cut 5 bases from V and 2 bases from J, with 16 bases between. Written as DNA, the CDR3 is TGTGCCAGCAGCCCATTGGGCGGGTCAACCTACGAGCAGTACTTC. This codes for CASSPLGGSTYEQYF.